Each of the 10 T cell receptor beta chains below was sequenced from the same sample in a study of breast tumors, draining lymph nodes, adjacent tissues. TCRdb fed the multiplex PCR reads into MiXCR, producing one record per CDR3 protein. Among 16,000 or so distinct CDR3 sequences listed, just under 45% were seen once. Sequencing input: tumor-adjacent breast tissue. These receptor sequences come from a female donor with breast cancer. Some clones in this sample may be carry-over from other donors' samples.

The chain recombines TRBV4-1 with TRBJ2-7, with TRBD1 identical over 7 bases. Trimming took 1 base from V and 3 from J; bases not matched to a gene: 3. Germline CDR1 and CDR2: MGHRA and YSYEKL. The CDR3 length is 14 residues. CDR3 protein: CASSQGGTVYEQYF. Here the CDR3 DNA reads TGCGCCAGCAGCCAAGGGGGGACAGTCTACGAGCAGTACTTC.

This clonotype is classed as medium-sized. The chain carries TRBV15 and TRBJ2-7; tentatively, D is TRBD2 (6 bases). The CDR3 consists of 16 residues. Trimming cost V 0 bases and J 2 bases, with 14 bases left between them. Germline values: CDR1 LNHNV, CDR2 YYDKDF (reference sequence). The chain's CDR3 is CATSRDRGLIAYEQYF. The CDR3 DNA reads TGTGCCACCAGCAGAGATAGGGGACTGATAGCCTACGAGCAGTACTTC.

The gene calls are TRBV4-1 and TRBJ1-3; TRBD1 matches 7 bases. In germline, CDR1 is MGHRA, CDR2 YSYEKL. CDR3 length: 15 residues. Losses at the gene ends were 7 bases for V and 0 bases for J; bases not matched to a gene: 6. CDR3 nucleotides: TGCGCCAGCACACCCCGACAGGGCTCTGGAAACACCATATATTTT. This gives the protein CASTPRQGSGNTIYF.

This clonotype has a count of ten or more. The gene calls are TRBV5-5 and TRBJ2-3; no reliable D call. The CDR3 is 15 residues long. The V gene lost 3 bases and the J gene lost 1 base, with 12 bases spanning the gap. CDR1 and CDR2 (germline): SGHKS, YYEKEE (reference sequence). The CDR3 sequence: CASSWEGLGTDTQYF. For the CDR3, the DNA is TGTGCCAGCAGCTGGGAAGGTTTGGGCACAGATACGCAGTATTTT. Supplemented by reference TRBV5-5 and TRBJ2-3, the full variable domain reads DAGVTQSPTHLIKTRGQQVTLRCSPISGHKSVSWYQQVLGQGPQFIFQYYEKEERGRGNFPDRFSARQFPNYSSELNVNALLLGDSALYLCASSWEGLGTDTQYFGPGTRLTVL.

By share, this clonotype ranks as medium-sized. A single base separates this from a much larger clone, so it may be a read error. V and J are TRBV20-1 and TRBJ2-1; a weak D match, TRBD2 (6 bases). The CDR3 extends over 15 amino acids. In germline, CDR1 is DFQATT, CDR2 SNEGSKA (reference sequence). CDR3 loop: CSVRDTGSSYNEQFF. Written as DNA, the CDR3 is TGCAGTGTTAGAGATACCGGGAGCTCCTACAATGAGCAGTTCTTC.

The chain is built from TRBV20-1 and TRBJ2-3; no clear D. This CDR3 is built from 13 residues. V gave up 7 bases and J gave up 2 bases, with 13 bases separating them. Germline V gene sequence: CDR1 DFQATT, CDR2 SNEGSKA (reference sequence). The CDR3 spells CSVGLTPTDTQYF. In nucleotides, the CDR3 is TGCAGTGTGGGCCTAACTCCCACAGATACGCAGTATTTT.

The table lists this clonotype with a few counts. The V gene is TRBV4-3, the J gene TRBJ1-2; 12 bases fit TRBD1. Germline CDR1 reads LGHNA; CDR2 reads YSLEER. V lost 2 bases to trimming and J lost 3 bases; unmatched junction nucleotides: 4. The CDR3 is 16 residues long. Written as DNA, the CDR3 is TGCGCCAGCAGCCAATTCGGGACAGGGGGCGACTATGGCTACACCTTC. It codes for CASSQFGTGGDYGYTF.

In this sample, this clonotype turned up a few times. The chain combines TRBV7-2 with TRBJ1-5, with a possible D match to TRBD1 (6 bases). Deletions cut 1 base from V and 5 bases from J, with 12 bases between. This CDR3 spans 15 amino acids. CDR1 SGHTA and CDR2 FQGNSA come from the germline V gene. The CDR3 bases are TGTGCCAGCAGCTTAGATGCGGGGGGCCATCAGCCCCAGCATTTT. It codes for CASSLDAGGHQPQHF.

CDR3 residues: CASSPGGRAYEQYF. As DNA, the CDR3 is TGTGCCAGCAGTCCCGGGGGGCGCGCGTACGAGCAGTACTTC. The genes are TRBV6-2 or TRBV6-3 and TRBJ2-7; a possible D gene is TRBD2 (7 bases). This CDR3 has 14 residues. CDR1 and CDR2 (germline): MNHEY, SVGEGT. Trimming shortened V by 5 bases and J by 4 bases, and 15 bases separated the two germline ends.

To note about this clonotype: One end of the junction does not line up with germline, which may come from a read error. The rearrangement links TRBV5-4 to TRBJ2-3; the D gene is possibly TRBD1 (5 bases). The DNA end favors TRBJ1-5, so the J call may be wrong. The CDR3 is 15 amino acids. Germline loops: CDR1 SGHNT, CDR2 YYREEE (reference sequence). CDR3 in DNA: TGCGCCAGCAGCTTGGAGGGGACGTACACAGATACGCAGCATTTT. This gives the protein CASSLEGTYTDTQHF.